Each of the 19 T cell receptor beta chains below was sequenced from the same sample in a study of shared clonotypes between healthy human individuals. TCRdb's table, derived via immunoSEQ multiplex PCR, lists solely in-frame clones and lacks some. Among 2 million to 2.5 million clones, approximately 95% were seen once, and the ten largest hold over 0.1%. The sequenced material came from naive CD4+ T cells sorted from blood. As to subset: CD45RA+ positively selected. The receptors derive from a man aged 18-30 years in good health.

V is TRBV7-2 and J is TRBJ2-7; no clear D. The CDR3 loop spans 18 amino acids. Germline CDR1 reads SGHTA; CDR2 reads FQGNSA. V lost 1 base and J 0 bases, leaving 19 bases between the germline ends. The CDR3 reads CASSLVGPSPMSSYEQYF. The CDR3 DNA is TGTGCCAGCAGCTTAGTGGGTCCTTCCCCTATGAGCTCCTACGAGCAGTACTTC.

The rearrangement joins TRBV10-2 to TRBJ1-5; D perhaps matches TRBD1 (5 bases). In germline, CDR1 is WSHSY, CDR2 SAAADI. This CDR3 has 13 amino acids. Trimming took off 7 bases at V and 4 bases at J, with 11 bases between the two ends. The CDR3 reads CASTDRTNQPQHF. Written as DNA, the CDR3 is TGCGCCAGCACTGACAGAACTAATCAGCCCCAGCATTTT.

The CDR3 protein is CASSFSPGYEQYF. CDR3 nucleotides: TGCGCCAGCAGCTTTTCCCCTGGCTACGAGCAGTACTTC. V gene TRBV5-1 combines with J gene TRBJ2-7; D is unresolved. The V end was cut by 2 bases, the J end by 3 bases, with 9 bases between. This CDR3 region has 13 residues. The germline V gene has CDR1 SGHRS and CDR2 YFSETQ.

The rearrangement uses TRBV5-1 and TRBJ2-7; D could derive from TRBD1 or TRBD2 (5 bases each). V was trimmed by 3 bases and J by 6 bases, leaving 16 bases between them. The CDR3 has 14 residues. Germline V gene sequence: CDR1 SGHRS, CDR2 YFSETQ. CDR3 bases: TGCGCCAGCAGCTCGGGGTCGCAAGGGGCCGAGCAGTACTTC. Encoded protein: CASSSGSQGAEQYF.

CDR3 coding DNA: TGTGCCAGTAGAGATATCGGGACAGCGGAAAACTATGGCTACACCTTC. Translating gives CASRDIGTAENYGYTF. The chain employs TRBV19 and TRBJ1-2; 7 bases fit TRBD1. Germline V gives CDR1 LNHDA, CDR2 SQIVND (reference sequence). The trim removed 6 bases at V and 2 bases at J, leaving 12 bases unmatched. CDR3 length: 16 amino acids.

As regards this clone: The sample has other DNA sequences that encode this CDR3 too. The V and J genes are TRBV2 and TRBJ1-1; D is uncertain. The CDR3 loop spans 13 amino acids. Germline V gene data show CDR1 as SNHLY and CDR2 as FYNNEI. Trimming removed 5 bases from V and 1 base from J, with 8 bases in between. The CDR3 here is CASSWTENTEAFF. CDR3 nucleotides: TGTGCCAGCAGTTGGACGGAGAACACTGAAGCTTTCTTT.

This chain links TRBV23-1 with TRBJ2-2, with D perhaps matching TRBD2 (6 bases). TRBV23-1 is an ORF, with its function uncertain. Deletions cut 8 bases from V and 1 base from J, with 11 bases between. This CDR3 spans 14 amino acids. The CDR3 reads CASPWTKNTGELFF. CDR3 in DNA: TGCGCCAGCCCTTGGACTAAGAACACCGGGGAGCTGTTTTTT.

Here the CDR3 DNA reads TGTGCCACCAGCAGTCCGGGACTAGCGGGCTACAATGAGCAGTTCTTC. This encodes CATSSPGLAGYNEQFF. The chain combines TRBV15 with TRBJ2-1; 12 positions agree with TRBD2. Germline assignment: CDR1 LNHNV and CDR2 YYDKDF (reference sequence). J was trimmed by 3 bases and V by 3 bases; bases with no gene match: 3. The CDR3 loop spans 16 amino acids.

Written as DNA, the CDR3 is TGTGCCAGCAGCTTAGATTCGCGGAGATGGGAGGGGGTGAACACTGAAGCTTTCTTT. It translates to CASSLDSRRWEGVNTEAFF. This chain uses TRBV11-2 with TRBJ1-1, with D perhaps matching TRBD1 (6 bases). V gave up 0 bases and J gave up 0 bases, with 20 bases separating them. The CDR3 consists of 19 residues. Germline V lookup: CDR1 SGHAT, CDR2 FQNNGV.

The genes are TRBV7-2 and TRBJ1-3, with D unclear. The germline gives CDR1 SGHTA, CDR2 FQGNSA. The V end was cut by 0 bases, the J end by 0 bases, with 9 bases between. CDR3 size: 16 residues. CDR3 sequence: CASSLAGSFSGNTIYF. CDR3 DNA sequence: TGTGCCAGCAGCTTAGCGGGATCCTTCTCTGGAAACACCATATATTTT.

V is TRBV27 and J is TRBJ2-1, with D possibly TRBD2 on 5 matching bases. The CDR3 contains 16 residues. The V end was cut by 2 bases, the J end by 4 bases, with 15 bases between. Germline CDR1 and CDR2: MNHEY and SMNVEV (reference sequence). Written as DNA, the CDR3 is TGTGCCAGCAGTTTAATTTCGAGCGGTGTATACAATGAGCAGTTCTTC. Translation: CASSLISSGVYNEQFF.

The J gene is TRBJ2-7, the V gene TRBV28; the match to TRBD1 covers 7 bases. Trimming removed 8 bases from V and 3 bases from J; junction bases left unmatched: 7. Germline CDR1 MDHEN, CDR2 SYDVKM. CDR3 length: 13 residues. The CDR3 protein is CASGAGGNYEQYF. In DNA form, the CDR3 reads TGTGCCAGCGGGGCAGGGGGAAACTACGAGCAGTACTTC. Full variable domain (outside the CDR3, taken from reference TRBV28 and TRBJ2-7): DVKVTQSSRYLVKRTGEKVFLECVQDMDHENMFWYRQDPGLGLRLIYFSYDVKMKEKGDIPEGYSVSREKKERFSLILESASTNQTSMYLCASGAGGNYEQYFGPGTRLTVT.

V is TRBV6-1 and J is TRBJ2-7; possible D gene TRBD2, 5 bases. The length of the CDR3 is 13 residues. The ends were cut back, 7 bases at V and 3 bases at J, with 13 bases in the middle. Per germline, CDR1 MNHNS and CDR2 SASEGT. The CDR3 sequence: CASNRYRDYEQYF. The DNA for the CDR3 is TGTGCCAGCAACAGATACCGGGACTACGAGCAGTACTTC.

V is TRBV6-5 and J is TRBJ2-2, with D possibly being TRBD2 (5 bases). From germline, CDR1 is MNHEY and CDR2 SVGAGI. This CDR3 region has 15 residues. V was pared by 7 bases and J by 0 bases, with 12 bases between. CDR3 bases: TGTGCCAGCAAGGAAGGAGGAACGAACACCGGGGAGCTGTTTTTT. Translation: CASKEGGTNTGELFF.

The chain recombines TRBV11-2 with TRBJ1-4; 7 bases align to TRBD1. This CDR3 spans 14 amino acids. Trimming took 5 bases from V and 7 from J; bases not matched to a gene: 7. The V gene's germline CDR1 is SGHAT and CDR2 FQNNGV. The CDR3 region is CASSRAPGGEKLFF. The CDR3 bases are TGTGCCAGCAGCAGGGCCCCAGGGGGTGAAAAACTGTTTTTT.

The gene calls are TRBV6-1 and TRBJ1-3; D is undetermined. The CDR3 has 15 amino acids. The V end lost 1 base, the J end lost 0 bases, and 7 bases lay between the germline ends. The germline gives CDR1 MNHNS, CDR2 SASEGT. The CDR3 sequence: CASSEGTFSGNTIYF. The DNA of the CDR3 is TGTGCCAGCAGTGAAGGAACGTTCTCTGGAAACACCATATATTTT.

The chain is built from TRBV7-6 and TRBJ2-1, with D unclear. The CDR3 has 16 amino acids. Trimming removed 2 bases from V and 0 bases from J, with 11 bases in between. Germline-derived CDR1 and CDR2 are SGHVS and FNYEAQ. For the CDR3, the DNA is TGTGCCAGCAGCTTAATAGGCAGCCGCTCCTACAATGAGCAGTTCTTC. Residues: CASSLIGSRSYNEQFF.

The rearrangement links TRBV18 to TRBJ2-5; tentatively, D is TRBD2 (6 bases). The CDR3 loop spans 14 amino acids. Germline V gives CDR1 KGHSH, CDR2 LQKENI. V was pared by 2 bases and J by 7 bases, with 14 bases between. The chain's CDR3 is CASSPGTGERTQYF. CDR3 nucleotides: TGTGCCAGCTCACCAGGGACTGGAGAACGGACCCAGTACTTC.

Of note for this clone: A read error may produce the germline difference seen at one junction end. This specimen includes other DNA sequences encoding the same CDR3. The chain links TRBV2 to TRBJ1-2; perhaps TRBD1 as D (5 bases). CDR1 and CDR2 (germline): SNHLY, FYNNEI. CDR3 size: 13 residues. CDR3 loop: CASSPGPEYGYTF. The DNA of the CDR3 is TGTGCTAGCAGTCCGGGACCCGAGTATGGCTACACCTTC.